This record concerns one T cell receptor beta chain sequence. No antigen is known for it. This specimen comes from a study of cytotoxic CD8 clonotypes in ibrutinib-treated CLL. With sequencing, the targeted depth ranged from 1 in 200,000 to 1 in 1 million T cells. Assay used: immunoSEQ multiplex PCR; TCRdb lists only in-frame clones, some missing. The sample records about 140,000 clones, 80% being singletons. The CDR3 is 13 residues long. V shed 7 bases and J shed 3 bases, with 13 bases lying between them. CDR1 MDHEN and CDR2 SYDVKM come from the germline V gene. Study conclusions and caveats: Public clonotypes showed up rarely, and on treatment they shrank or held steady. Sampling of sustained-remission and progressing patients occurred at differing times.

The receptor comes from a human donor with chronic lymphocytic leukemia. This specimen was PBMCs, taken after 36 months of ibrutinib treatment. This rearrangement joins TRBV28 to TRBJ2-7, with D uncertain. CDR3 sequence (DNA): TGTGCCAGCACCCTCGGACGGTTCTACGAGCAGTACTTC. Its protein product is CASTLGRFYEQYF. The full variable domain, in which reference TRBV28 and TRBJ2-7 provide the parts outside the CDR3, is DVKVTQSSRYLVKRTGEKVFLECVQDMDHENMFWYRQDPGLGLRLIYFSYDVKMKEKGDIPEGYSVSREKKERFSLILESASTNQTSMYLCASTLGRFYEQYFGPGTRLTVT.